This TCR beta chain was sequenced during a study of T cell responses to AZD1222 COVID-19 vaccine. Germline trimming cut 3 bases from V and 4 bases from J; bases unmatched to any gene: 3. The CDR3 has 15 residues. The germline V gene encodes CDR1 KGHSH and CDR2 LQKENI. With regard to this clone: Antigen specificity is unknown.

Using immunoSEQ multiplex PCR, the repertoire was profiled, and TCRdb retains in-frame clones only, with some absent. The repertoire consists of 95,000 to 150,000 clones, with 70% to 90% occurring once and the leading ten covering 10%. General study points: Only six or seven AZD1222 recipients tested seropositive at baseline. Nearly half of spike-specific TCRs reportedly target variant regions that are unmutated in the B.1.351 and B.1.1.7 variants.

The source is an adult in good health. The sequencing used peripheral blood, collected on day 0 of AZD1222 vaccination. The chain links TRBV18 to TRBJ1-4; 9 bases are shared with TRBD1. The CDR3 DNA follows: TGTGCCAGCTCACCCCGGGACAGGGATAATGAAAAACTGTTTTTT. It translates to CASSPRDRDNEKLFF.